These T cell receptor beta chains were read from a single sample in a study of response to subunit inactivated influenza vaccine. TCRdb passed the RT-PCR reads through MiXCR, listing each CDR3 protein once. The sample has over 750,000 distinct CDR3 sequences; around 20% are singletons. The sequences come from PBMCs from blood, collected 5 to 6 days after vaccination. These receptors originate from a man aged 45-65 years who received an inactivated influenza vaccine. CDR3s include the opening cysteine and the closing phenylalanine or tryptophan. Clone sizes are given selectively: once, few, many, or a class where the clone is expanded.

>TRBV20-1|TRBJ1-1|-
CSATMTGNTEAFF
>TRBV29-1|TRBJ1-2|-
CSADRGRESGGDGYTF
>TRBV6-1|TRBJ1-2|-
CASRSLGSGGYTF
>TRBV10-3|TRBJ2-7|-
CAISEYRGEQYF
>TRBV7-2|TRBJ2-2|-
CASTPMANTGELFF
>TRBV7-9|TRBJ2-3|few
CASSDPTSTDTQYF
>TRBV20-1|TRBJ1-2|-
CSAGRDSFGYTF
>TRBV24-1|TRBJ1-2|few
CATSDSGQDSYGYTF
>TRBV5-1|TRBJ2-7|-
CASSPVSGGYEQYF
>TRBV11-2|TRBJ2-2|few
CASRSPGQANTGELFF
>TRBV12-3/TRBV12-4|TRBJ1-4|-
CASTTSTRGLEKLFF
>TRBV7-3|TRBJ2-1|-
CASSITGGNYNEQFF
>TRBV10-3|TRBJ2-1|few
CASTGQGREQFF
>TRBV5-1|TRBJ2-7|many
CASSFQGGEQYF
>TRBV7-9|TRBJ1-4|few
CASSGWTGDEKLFF
>TRBV5-1|TRBJ1-2|-
CASSLVADGYGYTF
>TRBV9|TRBJ2-7|-
CASSLRAGAGREQYF
>TRBV20-1|TRBJ2-5|-
CSARRQGRLEETQYF
>TRBV5-1|TRBJ2-1|-
CASSLVQGVNEQFF
>TRBV5-1|TRBJ1-2|few
CASSWSPANYGYTF
>TRBV6-2/TRBV6-3|TRBJ2-3|many
CASRPGLAGTDTQYF